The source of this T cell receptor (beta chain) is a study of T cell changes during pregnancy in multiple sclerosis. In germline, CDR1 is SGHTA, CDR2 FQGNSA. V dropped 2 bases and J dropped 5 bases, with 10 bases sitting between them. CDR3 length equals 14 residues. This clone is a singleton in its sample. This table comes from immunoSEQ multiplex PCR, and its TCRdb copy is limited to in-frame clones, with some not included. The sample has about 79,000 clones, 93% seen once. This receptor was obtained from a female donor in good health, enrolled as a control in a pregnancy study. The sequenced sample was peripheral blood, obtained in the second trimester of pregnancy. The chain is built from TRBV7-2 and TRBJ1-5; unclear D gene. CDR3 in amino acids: CASSLLAGDQPQHF. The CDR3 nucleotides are TGTGCCAGCAGCTTACTGGCGGGTGATCAGCCCCAGCATTTT.